The rows below give T cell receptor beta chains drawn from one sample of a study of glioma-infiltrating T cells. MiXCR, run by TCRdb on the multiplex PCR reads, gives a single entry per CDR3 protein. The data contain more than 100,000 distinct CDR3 sequences, less than 30% of them singletons. The sample comprised glioma tissue, nonneoplastic brain tissue, or PBMCs (not recorded which). The source is a human donor with low-grade glioma or glioblastoma, undergoing nonglioma brain surgery, or in good health (not recorded which). Each CDR3 is given with its conserved first and last residue. D genes are given only for firm matches. Clone size, where shown, is once, few, many, or a class for clones that have expanded.

>many|TRBD2|TRBV6-1|TRBJ2-3
TGTGCCAGTACTAGCGGGGGGGCCAACACAGATACGCAGTATTTT
CASTSGGANTDTQYF
>once|-|TRBV4-3|TRBJ1-2
TGCGCCAGCAGCCAAGACTTCATAGAAAAACTAGGCTACACCTTC
CASSQDFIEKLGYTF
>few|TRBD1|TRBV19|TRBJ1-6
TGTGCCAGTAGATGGGGACAGACCTATTCACCCCTCCACTTT
CASRWGQTYSPLHF
>few|TRBD1|TRBV12-3/TRBV12-4|TRBJ1-1
TGTGCCAGCAGTTCCGGGACAGGGAGCGGAGCTTTCTTT
CASSSGTGSGAFF
>-|-|TRBV29-1|TRBJ2-5
TGCAGCGTTGAATTCCACCAAGAGACCCAGTACTTC
CSVEFHQETQYF
>many|-|TRBV6-1|TRBJ2-3
TGTGCCAGCAGTCCCCAGGCCCTCAACACAGATACGCAGTATTTT
CASSPQALNTDTQYF
>many|TRBD2|TRBV20-1|TRBJ2-5
TGCAGTGCTAGAGGATACAGCGGGAGAGAGACCCAGTACTTC
CSARGYSGRETQYF
>many|-|TRBV4-3|TRBJ1-1
TGCGCCAGCAGCCCACGGAGGTGGACTGAAGCTTTCTTT
CASSPRRWTEAFF
>many|TRBD2|TRBV20-1|TRBJ2-1
TGCAGTGCTTCAGCGGGGACCTCCTACAATGAGCAGTTCTTC
CSASAGTSYNEQFF
>-|-|TRBV30|TRBJ2-1
TGTGCCTGGAGTGTAAAGGGTTGGTCCTACAATGAGCAGTTCTTC
CAWSVKGWSYNEQFF
>few|TRBD1|TRBV29-1|TRBJ1-1
TGCAGCGTTGTCCCAGGGGGGAACACTGAAGCTTTCTTT
CSVVPGGNTEAFF
>many|TRBD1|TRBV6-1|TRBJ2-7
TGTGCCAGCACAAACGCGGACAGGCCGCCCTACGAGCAGTACTTC
CASTNADRPPYEQYF
>-|TRBD2|TRBV6-5|TRBJ2-3
TGTGCCAGCACCCTAGCGGGGGGCACAGATACGCAGTATTTT
CASTLAGGTDTQYF
>few|-|TRBV7-2|TRBJ2-1
TGTGCCAGCACCACCCGGAGGGATGGGGGGGCCGGTGAGCAGTTCTTC
CASTTRRDGGAGEQFF
>many|-|TRBV2|TRBJ1-1
TGTGCCAGCACATTTGGGAACACTGAAGCTTTCTTT
CASTFGNTEAFF
>-|-|TRBV7-2|TRBJ2-7
TGTGCCAGCAGCTTGGACGGCGCGGGGAATAGCTACGAGCAGTACTTC
CASSLDGAGNSYEQYF
>few|-|TRBV2|TRBJ1-1
TGTGCCAGCAGGGCAACCCAGGGGAACACTGAAGCTTTCTTT
CASRATQGNTEAFF
>many|-|TRBV27|TRBJ2-1
TGTGCCAGCAGTTTCTCAAATGAGCAGTTCTTC
CASSFSNEQFF
>-|-|TRBV12-3/TRBV12-4|TRBJ2-1
TGTGCCAGCAGTATTGACACGTACAATGAGCAGTTCTTC
CASSIDTYNEQFF
>many|TRBD1|TRBV20-1|TRBJ1-1
TGCAGTGCTAGAGATTGGAGGGGGCAGAACACTGAAGCTTTCTTT
CSARDWRGQNTEAFF
>few|-|TRBV7-9|TRBJ2-1
TGTGCCAGCAGCTTAATGAATGAGCAGTTCTTC
CASSLMNEQFF
>many|TRBD2|TRBV20-1|TRBJ2-1
TGCAGTGCCCCGACTAGCGGGGGGGCCAAGGGCGATGAGCAGTTCTTC
CSAPTSGGAKGDEQFF
>-|-|TRBV6-1|TRBJ1-1
TGTGCCAGCAGTCCCCTCGTCAGGGGGAACACTGAAGCTTTCTTT
CASSPLVRGNTEAFF
>few|TRBD1|TRBV12-3/TRBV12-4|TRBJ1-2
TGTGCCAGCAGTCTCCGGGACAGGGCAGGGGGCTACACCTTC
CASSLRDRAGGYTF
>-|TRBD2|TRBV5-1|TRBJ2-7
TGCGCCATCAGTCGGGGGGGGAGCTCCTACGAGCAGTACTTC
CAISRGGSSYEQYF
>many|TRBD1|TRBV7-9|TRBJ1-4
TGTGCCAGCAGCTCGGGATTCGAGGGGGCAGGACTGTTTTTT
CASSSGFEGAGLFF
>many|-|TRBV27|TRBJ2-5
TGTGCCAGCATCCCCCTGGGGAGCCCCCAAGAGACCCAGTACTTC
CASIPLGSPQETQYF
>-|-|TRBV10-3|TRBJ1-2
TGTGCCATCAGGGATGACAGTCTTTATGGCTACACCTTC
CAIRDDSLYGYTF
>many|TRBD1|TRBV20-1|TRBJ2-1
TGCAGTGCTAGGGAAGGGACAGGTAGCTACAATGAGCAGTTCTTC
CSAREGTGSYNEQFF
>few|-|TRBV19|TRBJ2-7
TGTGCCAGTAGCGATCCGGGACATCAATACGAGCAGTACTTC
CASSDPGHQYEQYF
>many|-|TRBV4-3|TRBJ1-1
TGCGCCAGCAGCCAAGAAACCCCCTACATGAACACTGAAGCTTTCTTT
CASSQETPYMNTEAFF
>many|-|TRBV7-2|TRBJ2-2
TGTGCCAGCAGCTTTGGGGGAGCCGGGGAGCTGTTTTTT
CASSFGGAGELFF
>many|-|TRBV6-1|TRBJ1-6
TGTGCCAGCAGGACAGCGTCTAATTCACCCCTCCACTTT
CASRTASNSPLHF
>-|-|TRBV12-3/TRBV12-4|TRBJ1-4
TGTGCCAGCAAGCCCCTGGTGGGAAAACTGTTTTTT
CASKPLVGKLFF
>-|TRBD1|TRBV4-2|TRBJ2-4
TGTGCCAGCAGCCAAGAGCCCAGGGGGAAAAACATTCAGTACTTC
CASSQEPRGKNIQYF
>many|-|TRBV7-9|TRBJ1-1
TGTGCCAGCAGCTTAGCAGGTCTGAACACTGAAGCTTTCTTT
CASSLAGLNTEAFF
>few|TRBD2|TRBV7-3|TRBJ2-1
TGTGCCAGCAGCCTTCGAAGCGGGGGGGGTTACAATGAGCAGTTCTTC
CASSLRSGGGYNEQFF